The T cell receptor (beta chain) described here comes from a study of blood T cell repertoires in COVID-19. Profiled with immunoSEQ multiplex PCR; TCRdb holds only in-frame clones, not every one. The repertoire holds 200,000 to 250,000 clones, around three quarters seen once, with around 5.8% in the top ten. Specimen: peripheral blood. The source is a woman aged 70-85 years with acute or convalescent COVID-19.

The CDR3 DNA is TGCAGCGTTGCGCTAGCGGGAAATCAGTTCTTC. Translating it yields CSVALAGNQFF. The chain employs TRBV29-1 and TRBJ2-1; TRBD2 matches 9 bases. The CDR3 sequence is 11 residues long. V shed 4 bases, J shed 13 bases, and the junction held 5 bases outside the gene matches. Germline CDR1 reads SQVTM; CDR2 reads ANQGSEA.